This TCR beta chain was identified during a study of blood T cells in healthy people across ages. Study-level findings and limits: Older age coincided with a roughly linear decline in TCR beta diversity per million T cells. Expanded clonotype changes were possibly confounded by unknown donor CMV status.

Isolation per sample recovered at least 6.5 million PBMCs. PCR was performed a second time for roughly 7 to 11 cycles using a sample-barcoded 5' primer and a J-beta primer mix. TCRdb ran MiXCR on the 5' RACE reads and lists one entry per CDR3 protein. This table holds about 1.6 million distinct CDR3 sequences, 30% to 35% found once. A remark on this clonotype: The antigen is not known.

This CDR3 has 14 residues. V shed 3 bases and J 1 base; nucleotides not matched to a gene: 5. The germline V gene has CDR1 GTSNPN and CDR2 SVGIG (reference sequence). This sequence joins TRBV30 and TRBJ2-7; 8 nucleotides match TRBD2. The source of this sequence is a woman under 40 in good health. The source material was blood. The DNA of the CDR3 is TGTGCCTGGAGACTTAGCGGGACATCCTACGAGCAGTACTTC. The encoded protein is CAWRLSGTSYEQYF. Combining the CDR3 with reference TRBV30 and TRBJ2-7 gives the whole variable domain SQTIHQWPATLVQPVGSPLSLECTVEGTSNPNLYWYRQAAGRGLQLLFYSVGIGQISSEVPQNLSASRPQDRQFILSSKKLLLSDSGFYLCAWRLSGTSYEQYFGPGTRLTVT.